The next 27 T cell receptor beta chains were all read from a single sample in a study of cytomegalovirus exposure and HLA in healthy donors. It was with 60 Vbeta and 13 Jbeta primers that the PCR ran. Using immunoSEQ multiplex PCR, the repertoire was profiled, and TCRdb retains in-frame clones only, with some absent. The sample lists over 150,000 clones; over 80% were seen once. Material for sequencing was PBMCs. Source of these receptors: a man aged 45 to 65 in good health and CMV-seronegative.

The chain combines TRBV7-3 with TRBJ2-2; D unclear. Trimming removed 5 bases at V and 6 bases at J, with 10 bases between. The CDR3 totals 13 residues. Per the germline V gene, CDR1 is SGHTA and CDR2 is FQGTGA. The CDR3 region is CASSQRTAGELFF. The DNA for the CDR3 is TGTGCCAGCAGCCAACGCACGGCCGGGGAGCTGTTTTTT. Full variable domain (missing parts from reference TRBV7-3 and TRBJ2-2): GAGVSQTPSNKVTEKGKYVELRCDPISGHTALYWYRQSLGQGPEFLIYFQGTGAADDSGLPNDRFFAVRPEGSVSTLKIQRTERGDSAVYLCASSQRTAGELFFGEGSRLTVL.

The gene calls are TRBV28 and TRBJ1-5; D gene ambiguous. Between the trimmed V and J ends, which lost 7 bases and 5 bases, there was a span of 18 bases. CDR1 MDHEN and CDR2 SYDVKM come from the germline V gene. The CDR3 is 15 amino acids. In DNA, the CDR3 is TGTGCCAGCATCCCCGGCGGCCGGTGGGATCAGCCCCAGCATTTT. Translation gives CASIPGGRWDQPQHF.

The chain is built from TRBV10-3 and TRBJ2-3, with 7 nucleotides matching TRBD1. Trimming removed 0 bases from V and 6 bases from J; junction bases left unmatched: 6. The CDR3 has 15 amino acids. Germline V gene sequence: CDR1 ENHRY, CDR2 SYGVKD. The CDR3 DNA follows: TGTGCCATCAGTGAGTCCACAGGGGTGAGTGATACGCAGTATTTT. Translated: CAISESTGVSDTQYF.

The rearrangement links TRBV2 to TRBJ2-3; 13 nucleotides agree with TRBD2. Germline V gene lookup returns CDR1 SNHLY and CDR2 FYNNEI. Germline trimming cut 6 bases from V and 3 bases from J; bases unmatched to any gene: 3. The CDR3 extends over 15 amino acids. The DNA of the CDR3 is TGTGCCAGCAGGCAGACTAGCGGGGGGACAGATACGCAGTATTTT. Its translation: CASRQTSGGTDTQYF. Combining the CDR3 with reference TRBV2 and TRBJ2-3 gives the whole variable domain EPEVTQTPSHQVTQMGQEVILRCVPISNHLYFYWYRQILGQKVEFLVSFYNNEISEKSEIFDDQFSVERPDGSNFTLKIRSTKLEDSAMYFCASRQTSGGTDTQYFGPGTRLTVL.

The chain combines TRBV6-1 with TRBJ1-1, with D perhaps matching TRBD1 (6 bases). The CDR3 runs to 12 residues. Deletions cut 9 bases from V and 5 bases from J, with 13 bases between. CDR1 is MNHNS and CDR2 is SASEGT in the germline V gene. The CDR3 region is CASTRGKTEAFF. DNA for the CDR3: TGTGCCAGTACAAGGGGGAAAACTGAAGCTTTCTTT.

The chain couples TRBV30 to TRBJ2-2; 7 nucleotides match TRBD2. The CDR3 is 13 amino acids. Germline CDR1 GTSNPN, CDR2 SVGIG (reference sequence). Trimming removed 5 bases from V and 6 bases from J; junction bases left unmatched: 6. The CDR3 sequence: CAWALAWAGELFF. The DNA of the CDR3 is TGTGCCTGGGCACTAGCGTGGGCCGGGGAGCTGTTTTTT.

The chain employs TRBV20-1 and TRBJ2-3; D remains unclear. The ends were cut back, 5 bases at V and 5 bases at J, with 8 bases in the middle. The CDR3 extends over 11 amino acids. The germline gives CDR1 DFQATT, CDR2 SNEGSKA (reference sequence). CDR3 sequence: CSAEPRDTQYF. In DNA, the CDR3 is TGCAGTGCTGAGCCGAGAGATACGCAGTATTTT.

For this clone: The sample has other DNA sequences that encode this CDR3 too. V and J are TRBV20-1 and TRBJ2-7; D is ambiguous. V lost 0 bases and J 4 bases, leaving 4 bases between the germline ends. Germline V gives CDR1 DFQATT, CDR2 SNEGSKA (reference sequence). The CDR3 is 11 residues long. CDR3 sequence reads: CSARDSYEQYF. The CDR3 nucleotides are TGCAGTGCTAGAGACTCGTACGAGCAGTACTTC.

The V and J genes are TRBV6-5 and TRBJ1-2; TRBD1 is a possible D gene (5 bases). The ends were cut back, 8 bases at V and 0 bases at J, with 16 bases in the middle. The CDR3 has 15 amino acids. Germline values: CDR1 MNHEY, CDR2 SVGAGI. This chain's CDR3 is CASRINRGSNYGYTF. The CDR3 coding sequence is TGTGCCAGCCGAATCAATAGGGGCTCTAACTATGGCTACACCTTC.

The V call is TRBV9, the J call TRBJ2-2; D uncertain. The length of the CDR3 is 19 residues. The germline CDR1 and CDR2 sequences are SGDLS and YYNGEE. V lost 4 bases and J 0 bases, leaving 22 bases between the germline ends. DNA of the CDR3: TGTGCCAGCAGCCCCCGAATTCTTAACACCTTTCCGAACACCGGGGAGCTGTTTTTT. It is translated as CASSPRILNTFPNTGELFF. Filled out from reference TRBV9 and TRBJ2-2, the complete variable domain reads DSGVTQTPKHLITATGQRVTLRCSPRSGDLSVYWYQQSLDQGLQFLIQYYNGEERAKGNILERFSAQQFPDLHSELNLSSLELGDSALYFCASSPRILNTFPNTGELFFGEGSRLTVL.

The chain recombines TRBV7-8 with TRBJ2-2; weak D call: TRBD1 (6 bases). The CDR3 has 16 residues. Germline V CDR1 and CDR2: SGHVS, FQNEAQ. The V and J ends lost 5 bases and 2 bases respectively, with 15 bases between them. CDR3 DNA sequence: TGTGCCAGCAGCACAGACAGGAGGCCCAACACCGGGGAGCTGTTTTTT. Translation: CASSTDRRPNTGELFF.

The chain combines TRBV4-1 with TRBJ2-1; D is unclear. Germline V gene lookup returns CDR1 MGHRA and CDR2 YSYEKL. CDR3 length: 14 amino acids. V lost 4 bases to trimming and J lost 6 bases, with 13 bases between them. This CDR3 is CASSPSEIGNEQFF. CDR3 bases: TGCGCCAGCAGCCCCTCTGAGATTGGCAATGAGCAGTTCTTC.

This clone came up once. The rearrangement links TRBV6-5 to TRBJ1-2, with D unresolved. This CDR3 is built from 14 residues. V lost 0 bases and J 1 base, leaving 6 bases between the germline ends. CDR1 is MNHEY and CDR2 is SVGAGI in the germline V gene. This CDR3 is CASSYSIDNYGYTF. The CDR3 DNA follows: TGTGCCAGCAGTTACTCGATAGATAACTATGGCTACACCTTC.

On this clone: Compared with germline, one end of the junction differs, possibly owing to a read error. Other DNA sequences in the sample encode the same CDR3. This rearrangement joins TRBV7-8 to TRBJ1-5; 10 positions match TRBD1. Germline-derived CDR1 and CDR2 are SGHVS and FQNEAQ. This CDR3 spans 15 amino acids. The CDR3 is CASSLGQGRNQPQHF. The CDR3 nucleotides are TGCGCCAGCAGCCTGGGACAGGGGCGTAATCAGCCCCAGCATTTT.

J is TRBJ2-2 and V is TRBV21-1; no check of the table's D call, TRBD1, against the DNA was made. TRBV21-1 is labeled a pseudogene. This CDR3 is 16 amino acids long. CDR3 nucleotides: TGTGCCAGCAGCTTAGACAGGTTATTGTACACCGGGGAGCTGTTTTTT. This translates into CASSLDRLLYTGELFF.

The chain recombines TRBV9 with TRBJ1-3; TRBD1 matches at 9 bases. The junction had 1 base not matched to a gene; V was cut back by 2 bases and J by 4 bases. CDR1 is SGDLS and CDR2 is YYNGEE in the germline V gene. The CDR3 runs to 14 residues. The CDR3 sequence: CASSVGTGGNTIYF. Written as DNA, the CDR3 is TGTGCCAGCAGCGTTGGGACAGGGGGAAACACCATATATTTT.

The rearrangement uses TRBV7-2 and TRBJ2-1; D possibly corresponds to TRBD1 (5 bases). CDR1 and CDR2 (germline): SGHTA, FQGNSA. There are 14 residues in the CDR3. The germline V and J ends were trimmed by 5 bases and 3 bases, with 11 bases remaining between them. The CDR3 sequence is CASSPWGGYNEQFF. As DNA, the CDR3 is TGTGCCAGCAGCCCCTGGGGCGGCTACAATGAGCAGTTCTTC.

This sequence joins TRBV5-4 and TRBJ2-7, with 9 bases lining up with TRBD2. CDR1 and CDR2 (germline): SGHNT, YYREEE (reference sequence). This CDR3 region has 17 residues. V shed 4 bases and J 3 bases; nucleotides not matched to a gene: 14. The DNA for the CDR3 is TGTGCCAGCAGCCCAGGTGGGGGCCTAGCGGGGATCTACGAGCAGTACTTC. Protein: CASSPGGGLAGIYEQYF.

The CDR3 coding sequence is TGCGCCAGCAGCAGGGTTAGCGGGGGGGAAGAGACCCAGTACTTC. Protein sequence: CASSRVSGGEETQYF. The chain links TRBV5-1 to TRBJ2-5; 11 bases map to TRBD2. Unmatched junction bases numbered 5, after V lost 4 bases and J lost 3 bases. CDR1 is SGHRS, CDR2 YFSETQ, per germline. The CDR3 totals 15 residues. Complete variable domain (other parts from reference TRBV5-1 and TRBJ2-5): KAGVTQTPRYLIKTRGQQVTLSCSPISGHRSVSWYQQTPGQGLQFLFEYFSETQRNKGNFPGRFSGRQFSNSRSEMNVSTLELGDSALYLCASSRVSGGEETQYFGPGTRLLVL.

The chain couples TRBV27 to TRBJ2-7; TRBD1 is a possible D gene (6 bases). The CDR3 runs 15 residues. With 10 bases removed from V and 4 bases from J, the gap between germline ends came to 23 bases. The germline V gene encodes CDR1 MNHEY and CDR2 SMNVEV (reference sequence). The CDR3 DNA reads TGTGCCACTGAGAATGGAGAACGAAGGGGGTACGAGCAGTACTTC. It is translated as CATENGERRGYEQYF.

V gene TRBV7-3 combines with J gene TRBJ2-3; possible D gene TRBD2, 6 bases. Trimming removed 3 bases at V and 1 base at J, with 14 bases between. The CDR3 has 16 residues. Germline loops: CDR1 SGHTA, CDR2 FQGTGA. This CDR3 is CASSLGGGVGTDTQYF. The DNA of the CDR3 is TGTGCCAGCAGCTTGGGAGGCGGGGTCGGCACAGATACGCAGTATTTT.

The chain links TRBV6-5 to TRBJ2-1; 10 bases match TRBD2. The CDR3 loop spans 15 amino acids. Germline loops: CDR1 MNHEY, CDR2 SVGAGI. Unmatched junction bases numbered 8, after V lost 5 bases and J lost 7 bases. CDR3 DNA: TGTGCCAGCAGTCCCGGGACTAGCGAGTTTAATGAGCAGTTCTTC. Protein: CASSPGTSEFNEQFF.

The V call is TRBV5-6, the J call TRBJ1-2; D is perhaps TRBD1 (6 bases). The CDR3 runs 15 residues. Trimming shortened V by 7 bases and J by 4 bases, and 20 bases separated the two germline ends. Germline lookup yields CDR1 SGHDT and CDR2 YYEEEE. CDR3 residues: CASRSDGGGVYGYTF. The CDR3 DNA reads as TGTGCCAGCCGCTCGGATGGAGGGGGGGTCTATGGCTACACCTTC.

This chain connects TRBV5-1 to TRBJ1-3; D unclear. The CDR3 totals 16 residues. In germline, CDR1 is SGHRS, CDR2 YFSETQ. V was clipped by 0 bases and J by 1 base, with 11 bases between them. The CDR3 here is CASSLAPVRSGNTIYF. CDR3 nucleotides: TGCGCCAGCAGCTTGGCCCCGGTCAGGTCTGGAAACACCATATATTTT.

The rearrangement uses TRBV18 and TRBJ2-5; TRBD1 might be the D (6 bases). The length of the CDR3 is 15 residues. Trimming left V 3 bases short and J 2 bases short, with 13 bases between. Germline CDR1 KGHSH, CDR2 LQKENI. Here the CDR3 DNA reads TGTGCCAGCTCACCTAGCCAAACAGGGCAAGAGACCCAGTACTTC. It translates to CASSPSQTGQETQYF.

The chain has TRBV2 and TRBJ2-5; unclear D gene. The end of the DNA fits TRBJ2-7 better, so the J call may be wrong. The length of the CDR3 is 12 residues. The germline V gene has CDR1 SNHLY and CDR2 FYNNEI. CDR3 nucleotides: TGTGCCAGCAGCGTACATTGGGGCGAGCAGTACTTC. Its translation is CASSVHWGEQYF.

The J gene is TRBJ1-2, the V gene TRBV4-2; perhaps TRBD1 as D (5 bases). This CDR3 region has 16 residues. Between the trimmed V and J ends, which lost 1 base and 4 bases, there was a span of 16 bases. CDR1 is LGHNA and CDR2 is YNFKEQ in the germline V gene. CDR3 region: CASSQGGVRTAYGYTF. The CDR3 nucleotides read TGTGCCAGCAGCCAAGGGGGGGTCAGGACGGCCTATGGCTACACCTTC.